Listed below are T cell receptor beta chains from one sample, sequenced in a study of vaccination and CD4 T cells after COVID-19. No antigen is known for these receptors. Each CDR3 protein gets one entry after TCRdb re-called the PCR reads with MiXCR. Of around 18,000 distinct CDR3 sequences in the sample, more than 65% were seen once. Source material: CD4+ T cells from blood, cultured in vitro. The receptors were gathered from a human donor who had recovered from COVID-19. CDR3s include the opening cysteine and the closing phenylalanine or tryptophan. A D gene is named only where the DNA matches it firmly. Expanded clones are given a class, and other clones once, few, many or no size at all.

J | size | V | D | DNA | CDR3
TRBJ1-1 | - | TRBV6-1 | TRBD1 | TGTGCCAGCAGGCCGGTCGGACAGGTGAACACTGAAGCTTTCTTT | CASRPVGQVNTEAFF
TRBJ1-6 | - | TRBV6-2/TRBV6-3 | - | TGTGCCAGCAATTCCAGGGTTCGGCGTTCACCCCTCCACTTT | CASNSRVRRSPLHF
TRBJ2-2 | once | TRBV20-1 | - | TGCAGTGCTCCTACTGGGGGGCGGACCGGGGAGCTGTTTTTT | CSAPTGGRTGELFF
TRBJ1-6 | - | TRBV7-2 | - | TGTGCCAGCAGCTTAGCGGGGGCCCATAATTCACCCCTCCACTTT | CASSLAGAHNSPLHF
TRBJ1-1 | - | TRBV20-1 | TRBD1 | TGCAGGCCGGGACAGGGAGGGGATGAAGCTTTCTTT | CRPGQGGDEAFF
TRBJ1-5 | few | TRBV2 | - | TGTGCCAGCAGTGAAAGGAGAAATCAGCCCCAGCATTTT | CASSERRNQPQHF
TRBJ1-5 | - | TRBV24-1 | TRBD1 | TGTGCCACCATTACGGACAGGGCTAGCAATCAGCCCCAGCATTTT | CATITDRASNQPQHF
TRBJ2-3 | - | TRBV19 | TRBD2 | TGTGCCAGTAGCCCCCGACTAGCAAACATAGATACGCAGTATTTT | CASSPRLANIDTQYF
TRBJ1-1 | - | TRBV7-2 | - | TGTGCCAGCAGCTTACGGGGGGATGAAGCTTTCTTT | CASSLRGDEAFF
TRBJ2-3 | - | TRBV20-1 | - | TGCAGTGCTAGAGATCTCCTATCCCCGAGCGCGCAGTATTTT | CSARDLLSPSAQYF
TRBJ1-2 | - | TRBV20-1 | - | TGCAGTGCCCGACTGCACCTAGCTAACTATGGCTACACCTTC | CSARLHLANYGYTF
TRBJ1-2 | - | TRBV12-3/TRBV12-4 | - | TGTGCCAGCAGTCTGGGGGAACAGGGCTATGGCTACACCTTC | CASSLGEQGYGYTF
TRBJ1-5 | few | TRBV27 | - | TGTGCCACGGGGGACCCCTCCCGCAATCAGCCCCAGCATTTT | CATGDPSRNQPQHF
TRBJ1-5 | - | TRBV6-1 | - | TGTGCCAGCAGAGCCGGGGGGGGCAAGCAGCCCCAGCATTTT | CASRAGGGKQPQHF
TRBJ2-7 | - | TRBV27 | TRBD2 | TGTGCCAGCAGTTTCCTCGGGACTAGCGGGATCTACGAGCAGTACTTC | CASSFLGTSGIYEQYF
TRBJ1-2 | - | TRBV10-1 | TRBD1 | TGCGCCAGCAGTGAGTCCACCGGGACAGGGGGTGGCTACACCTTC | CASSESTGTGGGYTF
TRBJ2-5 | once | TRBV6-1 | - | TGTGCCAGCAGTGGAGCCTTCGGGACGAAAGAGACCCAGTACTTC | CASSGAFGTKETQYF
TRBJ1-4 | - | TRBV5-5 | - | TGTGCCAGCAGCCTACGGACAAACGGAAAACTGTTTTTT | CASSLRTNGKLFF
TRBJ2-7 | - | TRBV10-1 | TRBD2 | TGCGCCAGCAGTGAGTCGGAGGTAGCGGGGATCTACGAGCAGTACTTC | CASSESEVAGIYEQYF
TRBJ1-1 | - | TRBV19 | - | TGTGCCAGTAGTTCCACCGTGGGGGGCGGCTATGCAGCTTTCTTT | CASSSTVGGGYAAFF
TRBJ2-2 | - | TRBV7-8 | - | TGTGCCAGCAGCTTAGTGTGGCCCGGGGAGCTGTTTTTT | CASSLVWPGELFF
TRBJ1-2 | - | TRBV20-1 | TRBD1 | TGCAGTGCTAGACGCGGACAGGGACCCTCGGGGGGCTACACCTTC | CSARRGQGPSGGYTF
TRBJ2-2 | once | TRBV20-1 | TRBD1 | TGCAGTGCTAGAGGGACAGGAGTGAACACCGGGGAGCTGTTTTTT | CSARGTGVNTGELFF
TRBJ2-1 | - | TRBV27 | TRBD2 | TGTGCCAGCGGTCATAGGACTAGCAGCCTCTACAATGAGCAGTTCTTC | CASGHRTSSLYNEQFF